This TCR beta chain was observed in a study of tumor and adjacent non-tumor tissue in lung cancer. Looking at the study overall: On average, productive TCRbeta reads reached about 4.2 million per sample. General study findings and limits: Patients with more diverse tumor TCRs had worse survival.

A modified ARM-PCR protocol with three rounds of nested PCR amplified TCRbeta. One entry per CDR3 protein results from TCRdb running MiXCR on the multiplex PCR reads. In the table there are 52,000 or so distinct CDR3 sequences, 70% to 80% of which are singletons. With respect to this clonotype: The target antigen is unknown.

This sample's RNA came from whole unsorted tissue. More than 3 cm separated this lung sample from the edge of the tumor. After removal of 4 bases from V and 8 bases from J, the junction contained 11 bases not matched to a gene. The germline CDR1 and CDR2 sequences are LGHNA and YSLEER. The CDR3 consists of 16 residues. The sequence came from a woman in her fifties or sixties with non-small cell lung cancer. The chain has TRBV4-3 and TRBJ2-6, with 7 bases that match TRBD2. Material for sequencing was distant non-tumor lung tissue. The CDR3 bases are TGCGCCAGCAGCCCAGACTCCGGGGGAGGGACCAACGTCCTGACTTTC. Its protein product is CASSPDSGGGTNVLTF.